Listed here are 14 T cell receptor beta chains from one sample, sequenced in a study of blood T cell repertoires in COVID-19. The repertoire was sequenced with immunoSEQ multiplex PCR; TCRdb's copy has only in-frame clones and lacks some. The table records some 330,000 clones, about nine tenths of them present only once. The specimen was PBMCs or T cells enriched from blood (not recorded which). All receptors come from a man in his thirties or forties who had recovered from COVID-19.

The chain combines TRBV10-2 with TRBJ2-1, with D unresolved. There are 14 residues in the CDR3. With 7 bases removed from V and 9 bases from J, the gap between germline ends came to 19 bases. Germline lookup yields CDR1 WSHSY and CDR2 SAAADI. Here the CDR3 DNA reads TGCGCCAGCAAAGACTGGCCGGAGAAAGGTGAGCAGTTCTTC. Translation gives CASKDWPEKGEQFF.

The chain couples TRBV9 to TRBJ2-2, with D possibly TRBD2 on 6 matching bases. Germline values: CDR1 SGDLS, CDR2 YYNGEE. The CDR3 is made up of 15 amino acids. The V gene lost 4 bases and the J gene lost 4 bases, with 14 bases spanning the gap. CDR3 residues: CASSRREVGTGELFF. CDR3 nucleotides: TGTGCCAGCAGCAGAAGGGAGGTAGGCACCGGGGAGCTGTTTTTT.

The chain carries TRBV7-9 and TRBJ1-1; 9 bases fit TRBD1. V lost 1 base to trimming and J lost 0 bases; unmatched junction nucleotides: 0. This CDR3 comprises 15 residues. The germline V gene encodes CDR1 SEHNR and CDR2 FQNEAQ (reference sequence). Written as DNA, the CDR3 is TGTGCCAGCAGCTTAGGGGACAGGGTGAACACTGAAGCTTTCTTT. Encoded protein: CASSLGDRVNTEAFF.

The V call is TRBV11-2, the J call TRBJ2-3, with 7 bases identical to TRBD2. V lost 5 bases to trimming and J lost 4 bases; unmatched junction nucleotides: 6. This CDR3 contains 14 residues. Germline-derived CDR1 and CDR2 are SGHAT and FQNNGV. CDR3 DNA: TGTGCCAGCAGCATCCCCCGGGGGGCAGATACGCAGTATTTT. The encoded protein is CASSIPRGADTQYF.

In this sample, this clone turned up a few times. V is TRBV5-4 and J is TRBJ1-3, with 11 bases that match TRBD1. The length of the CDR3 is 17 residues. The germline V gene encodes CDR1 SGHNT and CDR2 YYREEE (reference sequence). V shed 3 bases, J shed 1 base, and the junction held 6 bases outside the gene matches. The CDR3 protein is CASSSRTGGASGNTIYF. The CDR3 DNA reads TGTGCCAGCAGCTCAAGGACAGGGGGCGCATCTGGAAACACCATATATTTT. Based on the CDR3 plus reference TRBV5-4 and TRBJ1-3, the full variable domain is ETGVTQSPTHLIKTRGQQVTLRCSSQSGHNTVSWYQQALGQGPQFIFQYYREEENGRGNFPPRFSGLQFPNYSSELNVNALELDDSALYLCASSSRTGGASGNTIYFGEGSWLTVV.

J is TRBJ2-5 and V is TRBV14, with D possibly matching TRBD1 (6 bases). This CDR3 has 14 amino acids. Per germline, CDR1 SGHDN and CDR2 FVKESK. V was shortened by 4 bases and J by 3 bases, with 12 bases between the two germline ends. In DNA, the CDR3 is TGTGCCAGCAGCCCTACAGGGTTGGAAGAGACCCAGTACTTC. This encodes CASSPTGLEETQYF.

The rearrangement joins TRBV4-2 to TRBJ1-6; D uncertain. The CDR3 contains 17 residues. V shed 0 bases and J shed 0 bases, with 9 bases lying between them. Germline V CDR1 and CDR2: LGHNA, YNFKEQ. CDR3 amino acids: CASSQDGHHSYNSPLHF. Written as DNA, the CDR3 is TGTGCCAGCAGCCAAGATGGGCACCACTCCTATAATTCACCCCTCCACTTT.

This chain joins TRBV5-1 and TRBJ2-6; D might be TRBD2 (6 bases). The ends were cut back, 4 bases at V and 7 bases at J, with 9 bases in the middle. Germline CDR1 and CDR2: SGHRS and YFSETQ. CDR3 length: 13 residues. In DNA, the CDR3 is TGCGCCAGCAGCCCGGGAGTCGCCAACGTCCTGACTTTC. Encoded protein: CASSPGVANVLTF.

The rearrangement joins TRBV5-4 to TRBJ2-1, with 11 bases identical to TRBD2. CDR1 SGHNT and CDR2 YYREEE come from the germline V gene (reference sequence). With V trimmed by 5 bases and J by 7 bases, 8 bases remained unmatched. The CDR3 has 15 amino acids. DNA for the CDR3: TGTGCCAGCAGTTTCACTAGCGGGGGTACAAATGAGCAGTTCTTC. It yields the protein CASSFTSGGTNEQFF.

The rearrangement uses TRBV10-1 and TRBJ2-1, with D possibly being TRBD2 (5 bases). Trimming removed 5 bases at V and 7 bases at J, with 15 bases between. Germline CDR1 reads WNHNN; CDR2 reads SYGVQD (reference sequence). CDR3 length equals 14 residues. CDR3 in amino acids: CASSPLGSVNEQFF. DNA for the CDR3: TGCGCCAGCAGTCCTCTAGGGAGTGTGAATGAGCAGTTCTTC.

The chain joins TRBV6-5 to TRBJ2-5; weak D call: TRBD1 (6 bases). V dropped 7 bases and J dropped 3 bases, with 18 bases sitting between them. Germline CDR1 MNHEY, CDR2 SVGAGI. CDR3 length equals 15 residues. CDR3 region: CASTAGQITKETQYF. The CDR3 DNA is TGTGCCAGCACCGCAGGACAGATAACCAAAGAGACCCAGTACTTC.

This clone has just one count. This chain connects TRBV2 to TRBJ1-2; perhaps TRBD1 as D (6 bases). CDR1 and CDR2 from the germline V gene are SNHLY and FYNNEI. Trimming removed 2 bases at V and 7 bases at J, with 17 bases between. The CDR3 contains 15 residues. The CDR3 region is CASSELDSLGSGYTF. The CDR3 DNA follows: TGTGCCAGCAGTGAATTGGACAGCCTCGGGTCTGGCTACACCTTC.

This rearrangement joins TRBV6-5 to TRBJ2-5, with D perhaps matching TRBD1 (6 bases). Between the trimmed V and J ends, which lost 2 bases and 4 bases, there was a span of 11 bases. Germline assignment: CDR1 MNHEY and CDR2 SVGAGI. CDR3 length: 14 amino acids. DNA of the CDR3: TGTGCCAGCAGTTACATCGACAGGAGAGAGACCCAGTACTTC. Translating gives CASSYIDRRETQYF.

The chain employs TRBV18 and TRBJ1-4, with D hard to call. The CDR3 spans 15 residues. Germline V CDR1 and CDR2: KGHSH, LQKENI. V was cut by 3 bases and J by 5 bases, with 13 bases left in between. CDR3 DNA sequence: TGTGCCAGCTCACCCATGGGCCCGGGGAATGAAAAACTGTTTTTT. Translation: CASSPMGPGNEKLFF.